The following is a T cell receptor (beta chain) sequence with its context. In germline, CDR1 is LNHDA, CDR2 SQIVND (reference sequence). Deletions cut 8 bases from V and 0 bases from J, with 20 bases between. The CDR3 runs to 17 residues. The sample belongs to a study of blood T cell repertoires in COVID-19. As handled by the study authors: Scientists estimated how many nucleated cells there were by amplifying reference gene primers. Method: immunoSEQ multiplex PCR; TCRdb's copy keeps in-frame clones and lacks some. V and J calls plus clone size are reproduced from that table; the DNA served to infer D and trimming. In the table there are around 180,000 clones, around 83% of which are singletons.

This rearrangement joins TRBV19 to TRBJ1-3; D is perhaps TRBD1 (6 bases). The sample taken for sequencing was peripheral blood. This TCR came from a woman in her twenties or thirties with active or convalescent COVID-19. The CDR3 region is CASGDRSHANSGNTIYF. For the CDR3, the DNA is TGTGCCAGTGGCGACAGGAGCCATGCGAACTCTGGAAACACCATATATTTT. Supplemented by reference TRBV19 and TRBJ1-3, the full variable domain reads DGGITQSPKYLFRKEGQNVTLSCEQNLNHDAMYWYRQDPGQGLRLIYYSQIVNDFQKGDIAEGYSVSREKKESFPLTVTSAQKNPTAFYLCASGDRSHANSGNTIYFGEGSWLTVV.